This TCR beta chain was observed in a study of T cell repertoires in cytomegalovirus infection (dated by TCRdb to about 2019). Background on the whole study: The HLA type of each donor mattered for the analysis, because public TCR beta signatures pointed to carriage of CMV infection along with the matching HLA type.

From its cysteine to its phenylalanine, the CDR3 spans 16 amino acids. Only the CDR3 region is kept as DNA, spanning 48 bases read in frame from base 1. Looking up the germline V gene yields CDR1 MNHEY and CDR2 SVGEGT. Trimmed from V: 0 bases; trimmed from J: 6 bases; junction bases lacking a gene match: 6. This clonotype was seen at least ten times. Its antigen has not been determined. The input lacks base qualities; no much larger clone sits a single base away. What the work shows at the level of the full study, not this receptor alone: In both this cohort and an independent roughly 330-donor cohort, the cumulative frequency of public TCR beta family members distinguished carriers of CMV infection plus the relevant HLA type. In the ex vivo response, HLA-C-restricted CMV-specific TCR beta clonotypes were dominant, and in two of eight donors the single most frequent clonotype came from this HLA-C-restricted group.

The instrument given in TCRdb is Illumina HiSeq 1500. TCRdb cleaned the public reads at Q25 with fastp, built clones with MiXCR and kept in-frame beta chains. CDR3 protein sequences are deduplicated, and each keeps its most common genes and DNA. The sample yields about 330,000 distinct CDR3 sequences; over 7.5% were counted once. The ten largest clones take up 3.5% to 4.5% of the sample. This chain is built from TRBV6-2 or TRBV6-3 and TRBJ2-1, with 9 bases matching TRBD2. Input material: PBMCs. The TCR was taken from a human donor in good health (CMV status not recorded). Some clones in this sample may be carry-over from other donors' samples. Read as DNA, the sequence is TGTGCCAGCAGTTACTCGCGGGGGGGCGTTGGCAATGAGCAGTTCTTC. Its coded protein is CASSYSRGGVGNEQFF.